Given below is one T cell receptor beta chain in context. Its specificity is not known. Just one base apart from a much larger clone, this may be a read error. The record originates from a study of T cells after yellow fever vaccination. Findings and caveats of the study: Weaker overall was a secondary response that nonetheless peaked faster, on day 5 versus 15. Clones from primary vaccination mostly reappeared after the booster (about 97% CD4, approximately 88% CD8).

TCRdb re-called the 5' RACE reads through MiXCR, storing one row per CDR3 protein. The sample holds about 360,000 distinct CDR3 sequences, over 5% seen once. The clonotype comes from a man younger than 45 who received the YFV17D yellow fever vaccine. Sequencing used PBMCs, obtained 5 days after the yellow fever booster vaccination.

CDR3 protein: CSTRSDNQETQYF. DNA of the CDR3: TGCAGTACTAGATCGGACAACCAAGAGACCCAGTACTTC. The chain joins TRBV20-1 to TRBJ2-5; D possibly uses TRBD1 or TRBD2 (5 bases each). Germline lookup yields CDR1 DFQATT and CDR2 SNEGSKA (reference sequence). The length of the CDR3 is 13 residues.